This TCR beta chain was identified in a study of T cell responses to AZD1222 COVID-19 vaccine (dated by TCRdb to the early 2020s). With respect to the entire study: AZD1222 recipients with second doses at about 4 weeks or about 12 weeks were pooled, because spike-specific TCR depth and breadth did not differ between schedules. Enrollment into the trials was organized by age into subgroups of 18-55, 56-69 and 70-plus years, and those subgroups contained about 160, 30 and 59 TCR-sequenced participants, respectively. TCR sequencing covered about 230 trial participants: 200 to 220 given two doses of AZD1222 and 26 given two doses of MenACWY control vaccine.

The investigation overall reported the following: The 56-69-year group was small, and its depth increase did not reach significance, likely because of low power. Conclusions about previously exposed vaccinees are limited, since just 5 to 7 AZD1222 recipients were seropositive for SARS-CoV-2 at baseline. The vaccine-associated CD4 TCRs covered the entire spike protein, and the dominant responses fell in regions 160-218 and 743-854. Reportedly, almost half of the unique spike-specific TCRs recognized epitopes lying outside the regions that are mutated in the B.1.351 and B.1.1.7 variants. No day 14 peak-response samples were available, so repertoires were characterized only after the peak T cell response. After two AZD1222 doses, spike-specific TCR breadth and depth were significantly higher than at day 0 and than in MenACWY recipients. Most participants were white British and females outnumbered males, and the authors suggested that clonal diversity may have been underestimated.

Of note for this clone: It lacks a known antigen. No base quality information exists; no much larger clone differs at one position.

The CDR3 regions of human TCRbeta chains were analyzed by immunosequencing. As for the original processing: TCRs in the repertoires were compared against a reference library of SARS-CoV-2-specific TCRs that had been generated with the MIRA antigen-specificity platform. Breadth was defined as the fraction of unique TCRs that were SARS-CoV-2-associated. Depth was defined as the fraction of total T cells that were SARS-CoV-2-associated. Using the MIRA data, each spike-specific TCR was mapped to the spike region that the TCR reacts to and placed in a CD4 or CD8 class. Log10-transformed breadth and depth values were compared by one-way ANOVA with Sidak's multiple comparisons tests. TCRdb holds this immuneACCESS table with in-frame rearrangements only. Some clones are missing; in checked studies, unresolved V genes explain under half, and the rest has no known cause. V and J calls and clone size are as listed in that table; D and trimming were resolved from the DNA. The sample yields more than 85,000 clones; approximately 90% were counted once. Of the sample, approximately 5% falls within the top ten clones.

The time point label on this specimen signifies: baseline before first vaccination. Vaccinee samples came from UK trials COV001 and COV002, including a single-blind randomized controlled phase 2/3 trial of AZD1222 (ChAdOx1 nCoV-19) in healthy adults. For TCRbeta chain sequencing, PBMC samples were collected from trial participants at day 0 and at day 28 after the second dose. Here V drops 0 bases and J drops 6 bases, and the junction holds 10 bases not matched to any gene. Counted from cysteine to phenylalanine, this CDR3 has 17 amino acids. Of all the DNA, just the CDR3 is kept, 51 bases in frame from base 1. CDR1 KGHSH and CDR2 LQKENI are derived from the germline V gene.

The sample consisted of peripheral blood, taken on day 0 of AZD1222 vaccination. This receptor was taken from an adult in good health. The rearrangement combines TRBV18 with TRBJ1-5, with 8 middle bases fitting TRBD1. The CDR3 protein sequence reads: CASSPPGAGGMGQPQHF. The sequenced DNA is TGTGCCAGCTCACCACCGGGTGCAGGGGGCATGGGTCAGCCCCAGCATTTT.